This TCR beta chain was retrieved from a study of T cell repertoires in cytomegalovirus infection. Turning to this clonotype: No antigen is known for it.

TCRdb passed the reads through MiXCR, listing each CDR3 protein once. Of about 400,000 distinct CDR3 sequences in the sample, nearly 35% were seen once. Study-level findings and limits: HLA-C-restricted CMV-specific TCR beta clonotypes were dominant in the ex vivo response. Cumulative frequency (of public TCR beta family members) identified carriers of CMV plus the relevant HLA.

The germline CDR1 and CDR2 sequences are LNHDA and SQIVND (reference sequence). The CDR3 spans 16 residues. The V and J ends lost 2 bases and 8 bases, in that order; junction bases with no gene match: 11. Sequencing was performed on cultured PBMCs, taken from culture after CMV antigen stimulation. The source of this sequence is a human donor in good health (CMV status not recorded). Some clones in this sample may be carry-over from other donors' samples. The chain links TRBV19 to TRBJ2-1, with 8 bases matching TRBD2. The CDR3 DNA sequence: TGTGCCAGTAGTATAACAACGGGAGGGTTTTCTGATGAGCAGTTCTTC. Amino acids: CASSITTGGFSDEQFF.